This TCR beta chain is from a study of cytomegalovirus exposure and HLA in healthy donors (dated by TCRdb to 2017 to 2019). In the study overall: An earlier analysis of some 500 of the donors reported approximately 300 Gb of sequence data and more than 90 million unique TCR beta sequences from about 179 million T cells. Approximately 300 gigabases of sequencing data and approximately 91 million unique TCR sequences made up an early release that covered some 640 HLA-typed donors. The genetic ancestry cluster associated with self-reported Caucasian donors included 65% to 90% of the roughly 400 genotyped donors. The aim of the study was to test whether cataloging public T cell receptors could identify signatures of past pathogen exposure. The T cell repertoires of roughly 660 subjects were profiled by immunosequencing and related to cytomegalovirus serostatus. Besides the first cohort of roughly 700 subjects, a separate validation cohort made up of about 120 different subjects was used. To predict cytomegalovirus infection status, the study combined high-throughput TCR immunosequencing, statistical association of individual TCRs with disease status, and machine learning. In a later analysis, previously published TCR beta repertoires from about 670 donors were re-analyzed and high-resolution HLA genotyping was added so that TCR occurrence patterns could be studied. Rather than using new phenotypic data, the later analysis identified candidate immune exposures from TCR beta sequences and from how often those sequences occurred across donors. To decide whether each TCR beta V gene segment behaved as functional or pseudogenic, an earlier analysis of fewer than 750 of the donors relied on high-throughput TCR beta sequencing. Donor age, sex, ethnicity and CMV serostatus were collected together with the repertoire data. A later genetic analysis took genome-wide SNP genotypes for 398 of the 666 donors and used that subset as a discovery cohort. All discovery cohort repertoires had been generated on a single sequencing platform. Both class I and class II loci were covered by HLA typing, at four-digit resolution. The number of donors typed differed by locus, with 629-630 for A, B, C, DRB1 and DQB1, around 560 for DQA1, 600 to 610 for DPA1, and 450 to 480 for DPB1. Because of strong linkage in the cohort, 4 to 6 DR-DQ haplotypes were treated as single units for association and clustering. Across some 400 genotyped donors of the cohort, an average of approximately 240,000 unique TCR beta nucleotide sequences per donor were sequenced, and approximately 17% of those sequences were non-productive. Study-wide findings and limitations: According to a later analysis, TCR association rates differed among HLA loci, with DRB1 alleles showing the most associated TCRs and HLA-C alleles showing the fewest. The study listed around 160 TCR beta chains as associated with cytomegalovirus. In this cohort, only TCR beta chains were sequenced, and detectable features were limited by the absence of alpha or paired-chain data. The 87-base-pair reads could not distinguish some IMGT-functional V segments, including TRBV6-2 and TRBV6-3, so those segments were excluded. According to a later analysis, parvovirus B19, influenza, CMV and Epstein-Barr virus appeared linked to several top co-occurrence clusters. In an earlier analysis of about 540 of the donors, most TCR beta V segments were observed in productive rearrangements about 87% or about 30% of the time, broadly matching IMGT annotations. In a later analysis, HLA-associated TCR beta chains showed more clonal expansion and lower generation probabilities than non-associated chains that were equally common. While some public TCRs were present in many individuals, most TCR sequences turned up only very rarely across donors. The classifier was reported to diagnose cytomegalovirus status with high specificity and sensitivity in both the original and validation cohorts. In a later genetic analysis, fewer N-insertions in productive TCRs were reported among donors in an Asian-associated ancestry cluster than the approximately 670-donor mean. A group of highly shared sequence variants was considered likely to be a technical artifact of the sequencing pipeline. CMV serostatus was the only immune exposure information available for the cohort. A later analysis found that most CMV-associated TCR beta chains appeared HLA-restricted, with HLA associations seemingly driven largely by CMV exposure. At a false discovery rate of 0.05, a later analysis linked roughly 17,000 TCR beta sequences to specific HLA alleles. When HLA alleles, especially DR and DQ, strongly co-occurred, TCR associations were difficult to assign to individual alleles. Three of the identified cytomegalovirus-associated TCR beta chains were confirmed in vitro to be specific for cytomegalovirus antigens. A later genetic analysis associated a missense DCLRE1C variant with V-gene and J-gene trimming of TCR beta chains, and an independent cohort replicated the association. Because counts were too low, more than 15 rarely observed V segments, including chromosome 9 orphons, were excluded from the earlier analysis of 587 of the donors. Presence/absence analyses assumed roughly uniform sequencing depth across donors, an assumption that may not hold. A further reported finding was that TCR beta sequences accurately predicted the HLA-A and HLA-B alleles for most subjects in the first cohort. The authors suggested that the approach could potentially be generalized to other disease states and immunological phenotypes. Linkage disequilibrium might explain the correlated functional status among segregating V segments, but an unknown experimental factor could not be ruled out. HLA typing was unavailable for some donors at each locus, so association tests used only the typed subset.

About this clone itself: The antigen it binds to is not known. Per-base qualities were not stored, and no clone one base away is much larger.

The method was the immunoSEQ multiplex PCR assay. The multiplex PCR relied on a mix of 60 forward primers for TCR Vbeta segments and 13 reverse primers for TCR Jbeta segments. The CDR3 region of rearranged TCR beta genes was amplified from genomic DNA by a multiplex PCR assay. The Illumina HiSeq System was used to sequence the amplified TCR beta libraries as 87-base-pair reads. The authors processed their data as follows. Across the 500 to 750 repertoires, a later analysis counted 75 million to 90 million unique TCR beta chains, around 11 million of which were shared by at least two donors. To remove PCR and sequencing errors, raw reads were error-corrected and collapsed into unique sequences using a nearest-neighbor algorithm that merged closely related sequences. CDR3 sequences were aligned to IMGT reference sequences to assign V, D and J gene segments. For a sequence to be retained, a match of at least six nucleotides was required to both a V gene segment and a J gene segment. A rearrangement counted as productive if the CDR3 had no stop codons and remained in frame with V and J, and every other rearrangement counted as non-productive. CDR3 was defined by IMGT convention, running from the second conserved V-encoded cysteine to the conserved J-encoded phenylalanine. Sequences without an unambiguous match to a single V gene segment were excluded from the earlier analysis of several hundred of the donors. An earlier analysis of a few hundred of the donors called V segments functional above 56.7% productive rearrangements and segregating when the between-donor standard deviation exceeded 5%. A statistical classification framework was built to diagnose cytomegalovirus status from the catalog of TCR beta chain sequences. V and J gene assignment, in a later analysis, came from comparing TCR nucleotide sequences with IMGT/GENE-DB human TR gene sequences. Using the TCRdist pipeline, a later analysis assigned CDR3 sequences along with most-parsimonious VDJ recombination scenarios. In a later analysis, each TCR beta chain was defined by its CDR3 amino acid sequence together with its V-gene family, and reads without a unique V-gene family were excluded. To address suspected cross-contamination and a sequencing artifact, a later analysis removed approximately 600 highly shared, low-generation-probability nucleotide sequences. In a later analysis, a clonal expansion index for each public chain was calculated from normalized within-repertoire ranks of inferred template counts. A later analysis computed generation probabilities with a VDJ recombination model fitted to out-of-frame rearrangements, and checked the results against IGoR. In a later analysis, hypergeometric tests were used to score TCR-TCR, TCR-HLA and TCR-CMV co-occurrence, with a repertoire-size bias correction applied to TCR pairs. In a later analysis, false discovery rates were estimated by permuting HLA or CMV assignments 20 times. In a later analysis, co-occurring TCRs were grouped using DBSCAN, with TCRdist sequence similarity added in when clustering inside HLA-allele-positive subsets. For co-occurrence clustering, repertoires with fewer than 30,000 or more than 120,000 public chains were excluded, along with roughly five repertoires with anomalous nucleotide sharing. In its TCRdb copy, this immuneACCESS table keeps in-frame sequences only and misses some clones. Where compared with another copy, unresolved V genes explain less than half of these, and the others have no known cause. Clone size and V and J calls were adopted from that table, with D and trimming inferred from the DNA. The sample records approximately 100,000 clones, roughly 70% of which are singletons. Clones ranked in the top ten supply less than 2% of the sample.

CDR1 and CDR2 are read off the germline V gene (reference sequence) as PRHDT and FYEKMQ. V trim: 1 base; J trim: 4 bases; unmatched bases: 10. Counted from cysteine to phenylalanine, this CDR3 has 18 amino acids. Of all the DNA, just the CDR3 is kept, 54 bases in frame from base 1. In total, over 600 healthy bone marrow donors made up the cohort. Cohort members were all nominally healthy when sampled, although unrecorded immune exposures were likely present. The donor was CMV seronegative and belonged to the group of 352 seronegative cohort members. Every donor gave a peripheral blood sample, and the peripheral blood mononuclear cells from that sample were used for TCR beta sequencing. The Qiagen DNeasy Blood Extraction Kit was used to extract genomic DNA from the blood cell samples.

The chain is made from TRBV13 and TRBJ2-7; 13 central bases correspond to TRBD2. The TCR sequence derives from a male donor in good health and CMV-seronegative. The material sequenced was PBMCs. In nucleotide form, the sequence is TGTGCCAGCAGCTTAGCTCTCGGGGGGACTAGCGGGAAGTACGAGCAGTACTTC. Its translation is CASSLALGGTSGKYEQYF.